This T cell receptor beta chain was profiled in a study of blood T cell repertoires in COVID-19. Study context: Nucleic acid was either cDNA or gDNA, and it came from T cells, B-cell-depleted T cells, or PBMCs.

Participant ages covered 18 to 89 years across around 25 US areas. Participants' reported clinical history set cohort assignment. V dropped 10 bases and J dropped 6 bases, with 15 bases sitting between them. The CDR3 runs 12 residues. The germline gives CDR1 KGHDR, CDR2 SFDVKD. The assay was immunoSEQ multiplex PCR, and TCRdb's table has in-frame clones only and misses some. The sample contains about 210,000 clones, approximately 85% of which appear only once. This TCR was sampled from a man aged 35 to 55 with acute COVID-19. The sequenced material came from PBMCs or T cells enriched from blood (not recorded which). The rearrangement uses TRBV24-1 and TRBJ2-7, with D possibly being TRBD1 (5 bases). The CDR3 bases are TGTGCCACATGCAGGGATCGTCTCGAGCAGTACTTC. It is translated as CATCRDRLEQYF.